This is a list of T cell receptor beta chains from one sample in a study of naive and memory T cell subsets. TCRdb reprocessed the UMI-ligation and nested PCR reads with MiXCR, giving one entry per CDR3 protein. The sample has 70,000 to 95,000 distinct CDR3 sequences, 7% seen once; the top ten hold 1.6%. Sequenced sample: central memory CD4+ T cells from blood. The receptors shown here come from a human donor in good health. Each CDR3 is given with its conserved first and last residue. A D gene is named only where the DNA matches it firmly. Size is stated for part of the rows, as once, few or many counts, or as a class when the clone is expanded.

v_gene,j_gene,abundance,d_gene,CDR3aa,CDR3nt
TRBV6-6,TRBJ2-7,NA,NA,CASKQGSYEQYF,TGTGCCAGCAAGCAGGGGTCCTACGAGCAGTACTTC
TRBV20-1,TRBJ2-7,few,TRBD2,CSARSKTSGSYEQYF,TGCAGTGCCCGTTCCAAGACTAGCGGATCCTACGAGCAGTACTTC
TRBV2,TRBJ1-1,many,TRBD1,CASRRGAGGNTEAFF,TGTGCCAGCAGGAGAGGGGCAGGGGGTAACACTGAAGCTTTCTTT
TRBV4-3,TRBJ2-1,many,NA,CASSQEGDVYNEQFF,TGCGCCAGCAGCCAAGAAGGGGACGTCTACAATGAGCAGTTCTTC
TRBV20-1,TRBJ1-1,many,TRBD1,CSASRTGENTEAFF,TGCAGTGCTAGCAGGACAGGGGAGAACACTGAAGCTTTCTTT
TRBV5-1,TRBJ1-5,many,NA,CANTYGNQPQHF,TGCGCCAATACGTATGGCAATCAGCCCCAGCATTTT
TRBV5-1,TRBJ2-7,NA,NA,CASRGGLSSYEQYF,TGCGCCAGCAGGGGAGGCTTAAGCTCCTACGAGCAGTACTTC
TRBV15,TRBJ2-5,NA,NA,CATSRGSGQGLGTQYF,TGTGCCACCAGCAGAGGTTCTGGGCAGGGCTTAGGGACCCAGTACTTC
TRBV7-9,TRBJ2-1,few,NA,CASSFELDRNEQFF,TGTGCCAGCAGCTTTGAACTAGATAGAAATGAGCAGTTCTTC
TRBV29-1,TRBJ1-1,many,NA,CSVAAGEAFF,TGCAGCGTTGCAGCCGGGGAAGCTTTCTTT
TRBV19,TRBJ1-5,many,NA,CASSIHRQRSNQPQHF,TGTGCCAGTAGTATACACCGGCAGAGAAGCAATCAGCCCCAGCATTTT
TRBV10-3,TRBJ2-5,NA,TRBD1,CAISPDRGEETQYF,TGTGCCATCAGTCCGGACAGGGGAGAAGAGACCCAGTACTTC
TRBV7-9,TRBJ2-5,NA,NA,CASSFTGPETQYF,TGTGCCAGCAGCTTTACAGGGCCAGAGACCCAGTACTTC
TRBV7-2,TRBJ2-7,many,TRBD1,CASSLGQGASEQYF,TGTGCCAGCAGCTTAGGACAGGGGGCGAGCGAGCAGTACTTC